Below are 16 T cell receptor beta chains sequenced from a single sample in a study of shared clonotypes between healthy human individuals. TCRdb's copy holds only in-frame clones and misses some; the assay was immunoSEQ multiplex PCR. The data contain approximately 500,000 clones, 90% to 96% of them singletons. Material for sequencing was naive CD4+ T cells sorted from blood. Indicated subset: CD45RA+ positively selected. The receptors derive from a woman under 40 in good health.

The rearrangement links TRBV5-1 to TRBJ2-5; D possibly corresponds to TRBD1 (6 bases). CDR1 and CDR2 from the germline V gene are SGHRS and YFSETQ. The ends were cut back, 5 bases at V and 3 bases at J, with 14 bases in the middle. The CDR3 contains 14 residues. This CDR3 is CASSPQGPKETQYF. The CDR3 coding sequence is TGCGCCAGCAGTCCACAGGGACCAAAAGAGACCCAGTACTTC.

V is TRBV5-4 and J is TRBJ2-6; D not certain. There are 14 residues in the CDR3. The V gene's germline CDR1 is SGHNT and CDR2 YYREEE (reference sequence). V shed 2 bases and J shed 2 bases, with 5 bases lying between them. The CDR3 sequence is CASSFYTGANVLTF. The CDR3 region has the DNA TGTGCCAGCAGCTTTTACACTGGGGCCAACGTCCTGACTTTC.

This rearrangement joins TRBV9 to TRBJ2-3; 9 nucleotides agree with TRBD2. V gave up 2 bases and J gave up 6 bases; unmatched junction bases: 7. The CDR3 contains 15 residues. Germline lookup yields CDR1 SGDLS and CDR2 YYNGEE. The CDR3 here is CASSVLAGLGDTQYF. The DNA of the CDR3 is TGTGCCAGCAGCGTCCTAGCGGGATTGGGGGATACGCAGTATTTT.

The chain recombines TRBV5-6 with TRBJ2-5; 16 bases map to TRBD2. Germline V CDR1 and CDR2: SGHDT, YYEEEE. This CDR3 is 17 amino acids long. V lost 2 bases and J lost 4; bases outside the gene matches: 5. This CDR3 reads CASSFGGLAGGPETQYF. As DNA, the CDR3 is TGTGCCAGCAGCTTTGGGGGACTAGCGGGAGGGCCAGAGACCCAGTACTTC. Drawing the rest from reference TRBV5-6 and TRBJ2-5, the complete variable domain is DAGVTQSPTHLIKTRGQQVTLRCSPKSGHDTVSWYQQALGQGPQFIFQYYEEEERQRGNFPDRFSGHQFPNYSSELNVNALLLGDSALYLCASSFGGLAGGPETQYFGPGTRLLVL.

The CDR3 region is CASSLGGTSIYEQFF. The CDR3, as DNA: TGTGCCAGCAGCTTAGGCGGGACTAGCATCTATGAGCAGTTCTTC. The chain has TRBV7-2 and TRBJ2-1; 9 bases line up with TRBD2. Germline CDR1 SGHTA, CDR2 FQGNSA. Trimming at V came to 1 base and at J to 8 bases, leaving 6 bases not matched to a gene. The CDR3 runs to 15 residues.

This sequence joins TRBV7-9 and TRBJ1-5; 9 bases line up with TRBD1. Germline lookup yields CDR1 SEHNR and CDR2 FQNEAQ (reference sequence). There are 16 residues in the CDR3. V trimming: 4 bases; J trimming: 0 bases; junction bases outside the gene matches: 4. Written as DNA, the CDR3 is TGTGCCAGCAGCTCAGGGACAGGGAATAGCAATCAGCCCCAGCATTTT. Protein: CASSSGTGNSNQPQHF.

The chain has TRBV7-2 and TRBJ1-1; 8 nucleotides align to TRBD1. Germline trimming cut 5 bases from V and 1 base from J; bases unmatched to any gene: 6. CDR3 size: 15 residues. The V gene's germline CDR1 is SGHTA and CDR2 FQGNSA. CDR3 coding DNA: TGTGCCAGCAGCCCCGACGGGACAGGGAACACTGAAGCTTTCTTT. It is translated as CASSPDGTGNTEAFF. The variable domain in full, with the rest retrieved from reference TRBV7-2 and TRBJ1-1, is GAGVSQSPSNKVTEKGKDVELRCDPISGHTALYWYRQSLGQGLEFLIYFQGNSAPDKSGLPSDRFSAERTGGSVSTLTIQRTQQEDSAVYLCASSPDGTGNTEAFFGQGTRLTVV.

The sample holds one count of this clone. The genes are TRBV7-9 and TRBJ2-3, with 8 bases that match TRBD2. The germline gives CDR1 SEHNR, CDR2 FQNEAQ (reference sequence). V shed 5 bases and J 2 bases; nucleotides not matched to a gene: 9. This CDR3 is 16 amino acids long. The chain's CDR3 is CASSPLEAGVTDTQYF. Written as DNA, the CDR3 is TGTGCCAGCAGCCCTTTAGAAGCGGGGGTCACAGATACGCAGTATTTT.

The chain joins TRBV30 to TRBJ2-7; 12 bases agree with TRBD2. Losses at the gene ends were 3 bases for V and 4 bases for J; bases not matched to a gene: 1. The CDR3 sequence is 13 residues long. Germline CDR1 GTSNPN, CDR2 SVGIG (reference sequence). CDR3: CAWRLAGGYEQYF. The CDR3 DNA is TGTGCCTGGAGACTAGCGGGAGGTTACGAGCAGTACTTC. The complete variable domain, with remaining parts taken from reference TRBV30 and TRBJ2-7, reads SQTIHQWPATLVQPVGSPLSLECTVEGTSNPNLYWYRQAAGRGLQLLFYSVGIGQISSEVPQNLSASRPQDRQFILSSKKLLLSDSGFYLCAWRLAGGYEQYFGPGTRLTVT.

J is TRBJ1-1 and V is TRBV28; D uncertain. In germline, CDR1 is MDHEN, CDR2 SYDVKM. Trimming shortened V by 2 bases and J by 5 bases, and 9 bases separated the two germline ends. The CDR3 contains 13 residues. Here the CDR3 DNA reads TGTGCCAGCAGTTTACCGGGGAGGACTGAAGCTTTCTTT. Its protein product is CASSLPGRTEAFF.

The genes are TRBV29-1 and TRBJ2-2; no clear D gene. The V gene lost 6 bases and the J gene lost 7 bases, with 15 bases spanning the gap. This CDR3 is 13 amino acids long. From germline, CDR1 is SQVTM and CDR2 ANQGSEA. CDR3 residues: CSVKGRLHGELFF. As DNA, the CDR3 is TGCAGCGTAAAAGGACGGTTACACGGGGAGCTGTTTTTT.

The chain uses TRBV7-9 and TRBJ2-5; perhaps TRBD2 as D (6 bases). The CDR3 extends over 13 amino acids. Trimming removed 5 bases at V and 9 bases at J, with 16 bases between. The germline CDR1 and CDR2 sequences are SEHNR and FQNEAQ (reference sequence). The chain's CDR3 is CASSPPRESAQYF. In nucleotides, the CDR3 is TGTGCCAGCAGCCCCCCCCGGGAGTCGGCCCAGTACTTC. Full variable domain (outside the CDR3, taken from reference TRBV7-9 and TRBJ2-5): DTGVSQNPRHKITKRGQNVTFRCDPISEHNRLYWYRQTLGQGPEFLTYFQNEAQLEKSRLLSDRFSAERPKGSFSTLEIQRTEQGDSAMYLCASSPPRESAQYFGPGTRLLVL.

This chain joins TRBV9 and TRBJ1-4; TRBD1 might be the D (6 bases). V was shortened by 0 bases and J by 4 bases, with 13 bases between the two germline ends. The length of the CDR3 is 16 residues. Germline V gene lookup returns CDR1 SGDLS and CDR2 YYNGEE. As DNA, the CDR3 is TGTGCCAGCAGCGTAGGCGTGGGGGGCCTTAATGAAAAACTGTTTTTT. It yields the protein CASSVGVGGLNEKLFF.

The rearrangement joins TRBV10-3 to TRBJ2-7; perhaps TRBD2 as D (6 bases). The CDR3 loop spans 16 amino acids. The V end lost 0 bases, the J end lost 4 bases, and 16 bases lay between the germline ends. The V gene's germline CDR1 is ENHRY and CDR2 SYGVKD. The CDR3 DNA reads as TGTGCCATCAGTGAGTCGTTCGGGGGAGATATATACGAGCAGTACTTC. Residues: CAISESFGGDIYEQYF.

A single count supports this clone. The chain has TRBV28 and TRBJ1-5, with D maybe TRBD1 (6 bases). In germline, CDR1 is MDHEN, CDR2 SYDVKM. V was shortened by 4 bases and J by 5 bases, with 15 bases between the two germline ends. The CDR3 extends over 15 amino acids. The DNA of the CDR3 is TGTGCCAGCAGTTCGCCTACAGGGCGCGATCAGCCCCAGCATTTT. It is translated as CASSSPTGRDQPQHF.

The V gene is TRBV11-2, the J gene TRBJ2-5; possibly TRBD1 or TRBD2 for D (6 bases each). V was pared by 7 bases and J by 0 bases, with 24 bases between. Germline values: CDR1 SGHAT, CDR2 FQNNGV. This CDR3 is built from 18 residues. CDR3 sequence: CASNPVVGGPTYQETQYF. In nucleotides, the CDR3 is TGTGCCAGCAACCCGGTAGTGGGGGGCCCAACGTACCAAGAGACCCAGTACTTC.